This T cell receptor (beta chain) is drawn from a study of vaccination effects on CD4 cells after COVID-19. General study results and limits: Clones of infection and vaccine origin contracted markedly late after vaccination. In convalescents, post-vaccine spike-reactive clones were mainly new clones induced by vaccination.

CD4+ T cell isolation took place after 10 days of culture. The infection with SARS-CoV-2 (confirmed by PCR) occurred in this person between March and December 2020. A half-medium replacement with IL-2 medium was carried out on days 3 and 7. A remark on this clone: What it binds is unknown.

CDR1 is SNHLY, CDR2 FYNNEI, per germline. Trimming cost V 8 bases and J 4 bases, with 14 bases left between them. The CDR3 extends over 13 amino acids. This table comes from immunoSEQ multiplex PCR, and its TCRdb copy is limited to in-frame clones, with some not included. The profile shows tens of thousands of clones, more than 75% of them singletons. This TCR derives from a human donor who had a prior SARS-CoV-2 infection. This chain uses TRBV2 with TRBJ1-2; D remains ambiguous. Material: CD4+ T cells from PBMCs cultured without peptide, obtained before COVID-19 vaccination. The CDR3 bases are TGTGCCAGCTTCACTGGGCCAGGCTATGGCTACACCTTC. As protein: CASFTGPGYGYTF.